A selection of T cell receptor beta chains follows, all from one sample in a study of cytomegalovirus exposure and HLA in healthy donors. Here immunoSEQ multiplex PCR was the method, and the copy in TCRdb shows in-frame clones only, minus some. Among roughly 67,000 clones listed, approximately 71% were seen once. The sequenced sample consisted of PBMCs. The receptors shown here come from a man between 60 and 75 years old in good health and CMV-seropositive. CDR3s include the opening cysteine and the closing phenylalanine or tryptophan. A D gene is named only where the DNA matches it firmly. Size is stated for part of the rows, as once, few or many counts, or as a class when the clone is expanded.

j_call clone_size d_call v_call cdr3_aa cdr3_nt
TRBJ1-5 NA NA TRBV19 CASSYFSQGQGQPQHF TGTGCCAGTAGTTACTTTTCTCAGGGGCAGGGACAGCCCCAGCATTTT
TRBJ2-1 NA NA TRBV7-6 CASAVSGWSEQFF TGTGCCAGCGCTGTCAGCGGCTGGAGTGAGCAGTTCTTC
TRBJ2-7 NA TRBD1 TRBV25-1 CASTPGQPPYEQYF TGTGCCAGCACTCCGGGACAGCCACCCTACGAGCAGTACTTC
TRBJ2-3 few NA TRBV28 CASSNVGRGTDTQYF TGTGCCAGCAGCAACGTAGGCAGGGGCACAGATACGCAGTATTTT
TRBJ2-2 NA TRBD1 TRBV7-8 CASSLLPGTANTGELFF TGTGCCAGCAGCTTACTTCCCGGGACAGCGAACACCGGGGAGCTGTTTTTT
TRBJ2-1 few TRBD1 TRBV6-4 CASSLQGENNEQFF TGTGCCAGCAGCCTACAGGGGGAGAACAATGAGCAGTTCTTC
TRBJ2-1 NA TRBD2 TRBV5-4 CASSLGASGAYNEQFF TGTGCCAGCAGCTTGGGGGCTAGCGGGGCCTACAATGAGCAGTTCTTC
TRBJ1-2 NA NA TRBV10-3 CANQGGGHGYTF TGTGCCAACCAAGGGGGGGGCCATGGCTACACCTTC
TRBJ1-1 NA NA TRBV29-1 CSADQGLNTEAFF TGCAGCGCTGATCAGGGGTTGAACACTGAAGCTTTCTTT
TRBJ2-7 few NA TRBV6-6 CASSYSGGNYEQYF TGTGCCAGCAGTTACTCAGGGGGTAACTACGAGCAGTACTTC
TRBJ1-6 NA TRBD1 TRBV15 CATSKRGQGQGTLHF TGTGCCACCAGCAAGAGGGGACAGGGCCAGGGGACCCTCCACTTT
TRBJ1-3 NA NA TRBV29-1 CSVDVAGSGNTIYF TGCAGCGTTGACGTAGCGGGCTCTGGAAACACCATATATTTT
TRBJ2-1 NA TRBD1 TRBV6-5 CATQGQGPYNEQFF TGTGCCACCCAAGGACAGGGACCTTACAATGAGCAGTTCTTC
TRBJ1-1 NA TRBD1 TRBV4-1 CASSQDQTGVRTEAFF TGCGCCAGCAGCCAAGATCAGACAGGGGTACGAACTGAAGCTTTCTTT
TRBJ2-1 NA NA TRBV11-3 CASSPVTGAYNEQFF TGTGCCAGCAGCCCGGTTACGGGGGCCTACAATGAGCAGTTCTTC